The subject of this entry is one T cell receptor beta chain. Antigen: not known. Documented treatment: roughly 18 received Ad26.COV2.S at low or high dose, single or two shots; roughly five received placebo; per-sample allocation not given. Day 63 following the first vaccine or placebo injection was when the samples were taken. The administered vaccine (an Ad26 vector) expressed Wuhan-strain SARS-CoV-2 spike. The table came from immunoSEQ multiplex PCR; TCRdb's copy has only in-frame clones and leaves some out. The top ten hold about 1.5% of the sample, which has about 680,000 clones, more than 70% seen once. This sample is part of a study of Ad26.COV2.S vaccination and SARS-CoV-2 variants. Study-wide findings and caveats: TCR breadth and depth analyses may have underestimated total T cell responses. Responses of spike-specific T cells (both CD8+ and CD4+) reportedly showed substantial breadth after vaccination.

V was shortened by 2 bases and J by 6 bases, with 11 bases between the two germline ends. Germline lookup yields CDR1 KGHSH and CDR2 LQKENI. The CDR3 consists of 15 residues. The source is a person aged 18 to 59 who received the Ad26.COV2.S COVID-19 vaccine or a placebo. This chain connects TRBV18 to TRBJ1-6, with D possibly being TRBD1 (6 bases). Sequenced here: peripheral blood, sampled in a trial of Ad26.COV2.S vaccine versus placebo. The CDR3 region is CASSPRQAINSPLHF. The DNA for the CDR3 is TGTGCCAGCTCACCAAGACAGGCCATTAATTCACCCCTCCACTTT.